This TCR beta chain was sequenced for a study of blood T cell repertoires in COVID-19. Study summary: Donors in the United States, Italy and Spain gave samples during acute or convalescent COVID-19. PBMCs, B-cell-depleted T cells, or T cells were the source of the cDNA or gDNA that made up the material.

Study processing details: Reference gene primer amplification gave nucleated cell count estimates. Data came from immunoSEQ multiplex PCR; TCRdb stores just in-frame clones and leaves some out. That table supplies the V and J calls and clone size; D and trimming were determined from the DNA. Of roughly 46,000 clones listed, around 90% were seen once; the top ten hold around 8.7%. In its sample, this clone was seen once. Germline V gene sequence: CDR1 MNHNS, CDR2 SASEGT. Between the trimmed V and J ends, which lost 3 bases and 4 bases, there was a span of 7 bases. This CDR3 has 12 residues. The sequence was collected from a man aged 45-60 years with active COVID-19. Material: peripheral blood. The chain employs TRBV6-1 and TRBJ2-7, with TRBD1 as a possible D gene (5 bases). CDR3 nucleotides: TGTGCCAGCAGTGACAGGGTTTACGAGCAGTACTTC. Its translation is CASSDRVYEQYF.